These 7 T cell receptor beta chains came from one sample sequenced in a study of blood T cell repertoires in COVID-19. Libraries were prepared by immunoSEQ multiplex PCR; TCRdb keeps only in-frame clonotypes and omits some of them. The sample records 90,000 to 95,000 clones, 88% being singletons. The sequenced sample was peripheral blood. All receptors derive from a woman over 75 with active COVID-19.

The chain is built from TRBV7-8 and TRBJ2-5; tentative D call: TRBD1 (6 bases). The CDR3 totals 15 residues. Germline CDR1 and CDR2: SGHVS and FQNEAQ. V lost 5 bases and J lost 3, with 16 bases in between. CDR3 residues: CASSPKPGHKETQYF. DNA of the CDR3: TGTGCCAGCAGCCCCAAACCGGGACACAAAGAGACCCAGTACTTC. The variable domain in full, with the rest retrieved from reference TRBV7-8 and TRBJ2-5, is GAGVSQSPRYKVAKRGQDVALRCDPISGHVSLFWYQQALGQGPEFLTYFQNEAQLDKSGLPSDRFFAERPEGSVSTLKIQRTQQEDSAVYLCASSPKPGHKETQYFGPGTRLLVL.

The CDR3 protein is CATSVQRGRNEQFF. The DNA of the CDR3 is TGTGCCACGAGTGTCCAGCGCGGTCGGAATGAGCAGTTCTTC. The chain combines TRBV28 with TRBJ2-1; D not certain. Germline CDR1 reads MDHEN; CDR2 reads SYDVKM. The ends were cut back, 10 bases at V and 7 bases at J, with 20 bases in the middle. The CDR3 loop spans 14 amino acids. The whole variable domain, remainder taken from reference TRBV28 and TRBJ2-1, is DVKVTQSSRYLVKRTGEKVFLECVQDMDHENMFWYRQDPGLGLRLIYFSYDVKMKEKGDIPEGYSVSREKKERFSLILESASTNQTSMYLCATSVQRGRNEQFFGPGTRLTVL.

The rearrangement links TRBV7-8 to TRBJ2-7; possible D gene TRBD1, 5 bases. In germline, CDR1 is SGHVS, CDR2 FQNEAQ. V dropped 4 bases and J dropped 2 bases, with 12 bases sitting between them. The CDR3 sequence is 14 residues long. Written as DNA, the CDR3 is TGTGCCAGCAGCTACCATACAGGCGCCTACGAGCAGTACTTC. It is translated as CASSYHTGAYEQYF.

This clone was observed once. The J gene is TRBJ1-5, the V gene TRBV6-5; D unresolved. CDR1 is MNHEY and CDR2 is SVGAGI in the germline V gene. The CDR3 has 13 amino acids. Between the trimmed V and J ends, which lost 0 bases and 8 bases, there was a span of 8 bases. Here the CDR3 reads CASSYSKREPQHF. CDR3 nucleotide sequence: TGTGCCAGCAGTTACTCGAAGAGGGAGCCCCAGCATTTT.

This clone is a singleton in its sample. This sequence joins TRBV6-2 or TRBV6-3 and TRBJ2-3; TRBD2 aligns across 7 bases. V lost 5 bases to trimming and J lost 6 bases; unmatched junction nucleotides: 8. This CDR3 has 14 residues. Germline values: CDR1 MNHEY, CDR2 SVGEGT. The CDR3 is CASSPGGSGDTQYF. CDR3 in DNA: TGTGCCAGCAGTCCGGGGGGTTCTGGCGATACGCAGTATTTT.

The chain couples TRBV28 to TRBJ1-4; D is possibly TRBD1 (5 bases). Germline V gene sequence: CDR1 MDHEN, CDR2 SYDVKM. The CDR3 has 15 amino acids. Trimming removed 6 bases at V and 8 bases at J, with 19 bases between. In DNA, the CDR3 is TGTGCCAGCAGCCCAGGGCGGGGGTATGGAGAAAAACTGTTTTTT. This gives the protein CASSPGRGYGEKLFF.

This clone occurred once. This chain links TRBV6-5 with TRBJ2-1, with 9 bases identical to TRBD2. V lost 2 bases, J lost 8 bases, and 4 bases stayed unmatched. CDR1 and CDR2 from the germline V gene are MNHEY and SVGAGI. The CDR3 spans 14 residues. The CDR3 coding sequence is TGTGCCAGCAGTTACAGAGCGGGAGGTTATGAGCAGTTCTTC. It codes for CASSYRAGGYEQFF.